The rows below give T cell receptor beta chains drawn from one sample of a study of CD8 T cells in Susac syndrome. TCRdb fed the immunoSEQ multiplex PCR reads into MiXCR, producing one record per CDR3 protein. The sample yields around 100,000 distinct CDR3 sequences, 95% seen once. Sequenced material: CD8+ T cells from PBMCs. Receptor source: a human donor with Susac syndrome. CDR3s include the opening cysteine and the closing phenylalanine or tryptophan. The D gene is left open where the match is weak. The listing skips clone size in some rows; elsewhere it reads once, few, many or a size class.

clone_size	v_call	d_call	j_call	cdr3_aa	cdr3_nt
.	TRBV6-1	.	TRBJ2-1	CASAQEGSSSYNEQFF	TGTGCCAGCGCCCAGGAGGGCTCAAGCTCCTACAATGAGCAGTTCTTC
.	TRBV29-1	.	TRBJ2-7	CSVEDQYRGTYEQYF	TGCAGCGTTGAAGATCAGTACCGTGGCACCTACGAGCAGTACTTC
few	TRBV12-3/TRBV12-4	.	TRBJ2-5	CASSGLQETQYF	TGTGCCAGCAGTGGACTACAAGAGACCCAGTACTTC
.	TRBV29-1	.	TRBJ1-2	CSATGAYGYTF	TGCAGCGCAACGGGGGCCTATGGCTACACCTTC
.	TRBV29-1	.	TRBJ2-7	CSIAGTSSYEQYF	TGCAGCATCGCCGGTACTAGCTCCTACGAGCAGTACTTC
.	TRBV4-1	TRBD1	TRBJ1-2	CASSQLKGAGGYTF	TGCGCCAGCAGCCAGTTGAAGGGGGCAGGGGGCTACACCTTC
once	TRBV20-1	TRBD1	TRBJ2-7	CSARPGQGLWEQYF	TGCAGTGCCCGGCCTGGACAGGGCCTCTGGGAGCAGTACTTC
.	TRBV4-1	TRBD1	TRBJ2-1	CASSQGGGTGVGRDEQFF	TGCGCCAGCAGCCAAGGGGGCGGGACAGGGGTGGGACGAGATGAGCAGTTCTTC
.	TRBV14	.	TRBJ2-7	CASSQDLGAAYEQYF	TGTGCCAGCAGCCAAGATCTCGGGGCGGCCTACGAGCAGTACTTC
.	TRBV29-1	.	TRBJ2-3	CSARVGSGNTDTQYF	TGCAGCGCACGCGTGGGTTCAGGGAACACAGATACGCAGTATTTT
.	TRBV28	TRBD1	TRBJ2-7	CASSSLPTGRKAYEQYF	TGTGCCAGCAGTTCTCTACCGACAGGGCGAAAGGCCTACGAGCAGTACTTC
.	TRBV4-1	.	TRBJ2-7	CASSQEPYGEQYF	TGCGCCAGCAGCCAAGAACCCTACGGAGAGCAGTACTTC
.	TRBV12-3/TRBV12-4	TRBD2	TRBJ2-1	CASSALSGWREDNEQFF	TGTGCCAGCAGTGCCCTATCCGGTTGGCGGGAGGACAATGAGCAGTTCTTC
.	TRBV29-1	.	TRBJ2-2	CSVVLTGELFF	TGCAGCGTTGTTCTGACCGGGGAGCTGTTTTTT
.	TRBV12-3/TRBV12-4	TRBD1	TRBJ1-2	CASSPGQEYGYTF	TGTGCCAGCAGTCCAGGACAGGAGTATGGCTACACCTTC
.	TRBV20-1	.	TRBJ1-1	CSARVPDTEAFF	TGCAGTGCTAGAGTTCCGGACACTGAAGCTTTCTTT
.	TRBV5-1	.	TRBJ2-2	CASSPTGSTGELFF	TGCGCCAGCAGCCCGACAGGAAGCACCGGGGAGCTGTTTTTT
.	TRBV3-1	.	TRBJ2-6	CASSLPGSGANVLTF	TGTGCCAGCAGCCTACCGGGGTCTGGGGCCAACGTCCTGACTTTC
.	TRBV13	TRBD1	TRBJ2-5	CASSLIRTGQETQYF	TGTGCCAGCAGCTTAATTCGGACAGGGCAAGAGACCCAGTACTTC
.	TRBV13	.	TRBJ2-7	CASSLVVGIGTYEQYF	TGTGCCAGCAGCTTAGTAGTGGGCATCGGAACCTACGAGCAGTACTTC
.	TRBV29-1	TRBD2	TRBJ2-7	CSVETLAGGSYEQYF	TGCAGCGTCGAAACACTAGCGGGAGGGTCCTACGAGCAGTACTTC
.	TRBV29-1	TRBD2	TRBJ2-7	CSAQTSGKYEQYF	TGCAGCGCCCAGACTAGCGGAAAATACGAGCAGTACTTC
.	TRBV15	.	TRBJ1-1	CATSRGSDTEAFF	TGTGCCACCAGCAGAGGTTCAGACACTGAAGCTTTCTTT
.	TRBV18	TRBD1	TRBJ2-3	CASSQGTGGPDTQYF	TGTGCCAGCTCACAGGGGACAGGCGGGCCAGATACGCAGTATTTT
.	TRBV2	TRBD1	TRBJ2-2	CASIGTGSIGELFF	TGTGCCAGCATCGGGACAGGGTCGATCGGGGAGCTGTTTTTT
once	TRBV7-9	.	TRBJ2-1	CASNSPNEQFF	TGTGCCAGCAACTCCCCCAATGAGCAGTTCTTC
.	TRBV9	TRBD1	TRBJ1-3	CASSADGQGLSGNTIYF	TGTGCCAGCAGCGCCGACGGACAGGGACTTTCTGGAAACACCATATATTTT
.	TRBV20-1	TRBD1	TRBJ2-2	CSATATGGRPGELFF	TGCAGTGCTACGGCGACAGGGGGCAGGCCCGGGGAGCTGTTTTTT
.	TRBV24-1	.	TRBJ2-7	CAKTDRQTYEQYF	TGTGCCAAAACTGACAGGCAAACCTACGAGCAGTACTTC
.	TRBV19	.	TRBJ1-1	CASQDRPNTEAFF	TGTGCCAGTCAGGATCGCCCGAACACTGAAGCTTTCTTT
once	TRBV4-1	TRBD1	TRBJ2-1	CASSQGRGTDNEQFF	TGCGCCAGCAGCCAAGGACGAGGGACAGACAATGAGCAGTTCTTC
.	TRBV4-1	.	TRBJ2-5	CASSQVIVETQYF	TGCGCCAGCAGCCAAGTAATCGTGGAGACCCAGTACTTC
once	TRBV29-1	.	TRBJ1-2	CSVDSREGYTF	TGCAGCGTTGATTCCAGGGAAGGCTACACCTTC
.	TRBV6-5	.	TRBJ1-6	CASSFGGSPLHF	TGTGCCAGCAGTTTCGGGGGTTCACCCCTCCACTTT
.	TRBV12-3/TRBV12-4	.	TRBJ2-1	CATHGGHEQFF	TGTGCCACCCACGGAGGTCATGAGCAGTTCTTC
once	TRBV15	.	TRBJ2-7	CATSGGQGVYEQYF	TGTGCCACCAGCGGGGGACAAGGGGTCTACGAGCAGTACTTC
.	TRBV28	.	TRBJ2-5	CASSPLGQRGIQETQYF	TGTGCCAGCAGCCCCTTAGGTCAGAGAGGGATCCAAGAGACCCAGTACTTC